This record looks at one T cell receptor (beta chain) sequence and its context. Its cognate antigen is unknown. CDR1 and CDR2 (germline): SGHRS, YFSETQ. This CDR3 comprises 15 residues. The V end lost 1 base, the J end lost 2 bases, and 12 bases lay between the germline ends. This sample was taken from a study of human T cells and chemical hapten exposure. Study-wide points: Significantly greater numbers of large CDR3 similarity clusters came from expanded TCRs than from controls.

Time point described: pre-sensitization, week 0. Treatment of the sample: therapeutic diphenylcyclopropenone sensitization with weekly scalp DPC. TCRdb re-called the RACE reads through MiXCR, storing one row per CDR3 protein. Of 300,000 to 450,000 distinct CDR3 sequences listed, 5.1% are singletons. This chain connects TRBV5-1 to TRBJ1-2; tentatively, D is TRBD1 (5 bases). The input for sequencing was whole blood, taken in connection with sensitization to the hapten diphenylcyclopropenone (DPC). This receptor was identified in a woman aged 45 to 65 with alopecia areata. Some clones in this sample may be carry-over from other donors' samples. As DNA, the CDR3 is TGCGCCAGCAGCTTGTATGAAGGGGCGAACTATGGCTACACCTTC. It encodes CASSLYEGANYGYTF.